This T cell receptor beta chain was recovered during a study of OX40 agonist ivuxolimab in advanced cancers. Findings and limits, study-wide: Dosing at 0.1 to 3.0 mg/kg was accompanied by clonal expansion of CD4+ and CD8+ blood T cells by week 6.

Per germline, CDR1 MNHEY and CDR2 SMNVEV (reference sequence). The CDR3 consists of 15 residues. The ends were cut back, 5 bases at V and 2 bases at J, with 15 bases in the middle. Of note for this clone: Its target is unknown.

The protocol was immunoSEQ multiplex PCR, while the TCRdb copy is restricted to in-frame clones and leaves out a portion. Counted here are under 85,000 clones, around 88% occurring once; the ten biggest clones make up over 0.55%. This sequence originates from an adult with an advanced solid tumor such as melanoma, head and neck, liver or kidney cancer. The sample here was CD4+ or CD8+ T cells sorted from blood, taken in a trial of the OX40 agonist ivuxolimab. The chain has TRBV27 and TRBJ1-2; TRBD1 is a possible D gene (6 bases). CDR3 sequence: CASSPWTDINYGYTF. In nucleotides, the CDR3 is TGTGCCAGCAGTCCGTGGACAGACATAAACTATGGCTACACCTTC.